The 6 T cell receptor beta chains presented below share a single source sample, sequenced in a study of blood T cell repertoires in COVID-19. Assay: immunoSEQ multiplex PCR; the TCRdb copy retains only in-frame clones and omits some. The sample holds 450,000 or so clones, 85% to 90% seen once. The sample taken for sequencing was peripheral blood. The receptors were gathered from a man younger than 35 with COVID-19, enrolled during active disease.

The V call is TRBV18, the J call TRBJ1-2; 7 bases are shared with TRBD1. V was clipped by 6 bases and J by 4 bases; unmatched bases: 5. The CDR3 length is 13 residues. CDR1 and CDR2 (germline): KGHSH, LQKENI. The CDR3 protein is CASSQTGSYGYTF. The DNA for the CDR3 is TGTGCCAGCTCGCAGACAGGGTCCTATGGCTACACCTTC.

This clone showed up just once. The chain carries TRBV6-5 and TRBJ2-1, with a tentative D call TRBD2 (7 bases). CDR1 and CDR2 from the germline V gene are MNHEY and SVGAGI. CDR3 length: 13 amino acids. Trimming shortened V by 2 bases and J by 6 bases, and 8 bases separated the two germline ends. The CDR3 sequence: CASSYAGANEQFF. The DNA of the CDR3 is TGTGCCAGCAGTTACGCGGGGGCCAATGAGCAGTTCTTC.

The rearrangement joins TRBV5-1 to TRBJ2-7, with D hard to call. Germline CDR1 reads SGHRS; CDR2 reads YFSETQ. Deletions cut 0 bases from V and 3 bases from J, with 16 bases between. This CDR3 is built from 16 residues. DNA of the CDR3: TGCGCCAGCAGCTTGGGAGCAGACCCCGACAACTACGAGCAGTACTTC. This gives the protein CASSLGADPDNYEQYF.

The chain couples TRBV7-6 to TRBJ2-1, with TRBD2 matching 8 bases. The CDR3 is 15 amino acids. Trimming cost V 5 bases and J 7 bases; bases outside gene matches: 10. Germline assignment: CDR1 SGHVS and CDR2 FNYEAQ. DNA for the CDR3: TGTGCCAGCAGCCAGGGGAGCGGGAGCGGAAATGAGCAGTTCTTC. Encoded protein: CASSQGSGSGNEQFF.

The chain carries TRBV2 and TRBJ2-6; no clear D. V lost 6 bases and J 4 bases, leaving 10 bases between the germline ends. The CDR3 consists of 14 residues. Germline-derived CDR1 and CDR2 are SNHLY and FYNNEI. The CDR3 is CASSQTRGANVLTF. CDR3 bases: TGTGCCAGCAGCCAGACGCGGGGGGCCAACGTCCTGACTTTC.

The V gene is TRBV5-1, the J gene TRBJ1-1; D gene ambiguous. This CDR3 is 14 amino acids long. Germline V gene data show CDR1 as SGHRS and CDR2 as YFSETQ. Between the trimmed V and J ends, which lost 0 bases and 0 bases, there was a span of 6 bases. For the CDR3, the DNA is TGCGCCAGCAGCTTGGAGGGAGTGAACACTGAAGCTTTCTTT. Amino acid sequence: CASSLEGVNTEAFF. The full variable domain, in which reference TRBV5-1 and TRBJ1-1 provide the parts outside the CDR3, is KAGVTQTPRYLIKTRGQQVTLSCSPISGHRSVSWYQQTPGQGLQFLFEYFSETQRNKGNFPGRFSGRQFSNSRSEMNVSTLELGDSALYLCASSLEGVNTEAFFGQGTRLTVV.